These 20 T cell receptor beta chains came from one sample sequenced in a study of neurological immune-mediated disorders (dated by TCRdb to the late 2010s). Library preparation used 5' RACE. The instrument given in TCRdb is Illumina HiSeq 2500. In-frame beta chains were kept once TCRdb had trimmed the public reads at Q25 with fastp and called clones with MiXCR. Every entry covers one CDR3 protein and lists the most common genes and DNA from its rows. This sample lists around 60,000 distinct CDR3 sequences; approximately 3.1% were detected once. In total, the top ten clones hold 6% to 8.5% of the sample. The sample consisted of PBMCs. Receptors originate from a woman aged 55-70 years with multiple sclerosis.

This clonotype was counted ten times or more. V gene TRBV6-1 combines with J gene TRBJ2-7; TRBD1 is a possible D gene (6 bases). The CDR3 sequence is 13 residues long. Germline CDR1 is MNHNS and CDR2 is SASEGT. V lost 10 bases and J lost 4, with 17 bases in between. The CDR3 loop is CATRTVGTYEQYF. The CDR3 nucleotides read TGTGCCACGAGGACAGTAGGGACGTACGAGCAGTACTTC.

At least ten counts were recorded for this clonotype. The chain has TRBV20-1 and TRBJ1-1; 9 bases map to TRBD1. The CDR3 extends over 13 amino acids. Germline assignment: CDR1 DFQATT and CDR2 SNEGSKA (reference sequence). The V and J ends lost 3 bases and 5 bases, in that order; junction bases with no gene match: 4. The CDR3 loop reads CSASRQGGTEAFF. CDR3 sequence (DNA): TGCAGTGCTAGCCGACAGGGGGGTACTGAAGCTTTCTTT.

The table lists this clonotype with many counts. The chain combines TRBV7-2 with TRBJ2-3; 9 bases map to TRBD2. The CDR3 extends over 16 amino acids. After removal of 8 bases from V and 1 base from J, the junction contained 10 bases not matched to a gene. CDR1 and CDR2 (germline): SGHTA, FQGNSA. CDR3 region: CASGVYPSGGTDTQYF. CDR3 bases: TGTGCCAGCGGCGTTTACCCTAGCGGGGGCACAGATACGCAGTATTTT.

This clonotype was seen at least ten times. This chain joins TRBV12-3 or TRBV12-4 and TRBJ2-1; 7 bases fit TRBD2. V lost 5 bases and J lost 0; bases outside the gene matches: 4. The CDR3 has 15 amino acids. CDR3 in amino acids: CASSQRDFSYNEQFF. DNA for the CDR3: TGTGCCAGCAGTCAGCGGGATTTCTCCTACAATGAGCAGTTCTTC.

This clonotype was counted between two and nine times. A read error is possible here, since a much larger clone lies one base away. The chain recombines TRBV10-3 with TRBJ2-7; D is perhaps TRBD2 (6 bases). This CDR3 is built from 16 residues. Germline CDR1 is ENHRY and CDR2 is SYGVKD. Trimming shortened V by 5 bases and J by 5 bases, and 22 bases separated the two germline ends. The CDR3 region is CAISTRRLVNSHEQYF. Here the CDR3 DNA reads TGTGCCATCAGTACCCGGCGACTAGTTAATTCCCACGAGCAGTACTTC.

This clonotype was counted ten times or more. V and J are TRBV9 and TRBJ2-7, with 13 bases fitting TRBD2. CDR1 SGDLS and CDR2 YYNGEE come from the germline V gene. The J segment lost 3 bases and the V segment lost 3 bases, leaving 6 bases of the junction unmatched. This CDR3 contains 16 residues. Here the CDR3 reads CASSGTSGSLFYEQYF. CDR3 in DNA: TGTGCCAGCAGCGGGACTAGCGGGAGCCTTTTCTACGAGCAGTACTTC.

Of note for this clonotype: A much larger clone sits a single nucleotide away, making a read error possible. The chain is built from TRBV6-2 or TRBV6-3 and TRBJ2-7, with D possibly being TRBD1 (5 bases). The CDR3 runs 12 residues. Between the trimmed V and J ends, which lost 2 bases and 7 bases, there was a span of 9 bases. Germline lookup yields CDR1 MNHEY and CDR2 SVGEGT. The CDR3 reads CASSYDSEEQYF. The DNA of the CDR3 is TGTGCCAGCAGTTACGACAGCGAAGAGCAGTACTTC.

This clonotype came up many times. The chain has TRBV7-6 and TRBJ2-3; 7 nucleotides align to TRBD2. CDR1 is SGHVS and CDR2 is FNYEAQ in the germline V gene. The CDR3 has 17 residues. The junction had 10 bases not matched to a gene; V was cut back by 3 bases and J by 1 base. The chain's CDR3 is CASSFSYPGGGTDTQYF. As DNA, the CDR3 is TGTGCCAGCAGCTTTAGTTACCCGGGGGGAGGCACAGATACGCAGTATTTT.

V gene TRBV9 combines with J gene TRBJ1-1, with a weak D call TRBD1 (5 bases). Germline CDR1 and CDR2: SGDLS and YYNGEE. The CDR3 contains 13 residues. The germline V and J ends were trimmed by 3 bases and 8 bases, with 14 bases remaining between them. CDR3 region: CASSASPQGEAFF. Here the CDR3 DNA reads TGTGCCAGCAGCGCCTCGCCCCAGGGAGAAGCTTTCTTT.

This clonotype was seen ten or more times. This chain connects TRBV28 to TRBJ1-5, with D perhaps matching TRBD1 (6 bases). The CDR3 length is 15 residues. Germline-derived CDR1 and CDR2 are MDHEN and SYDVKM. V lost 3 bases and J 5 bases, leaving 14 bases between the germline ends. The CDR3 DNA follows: TGTGCCAGCAGTTTTGAGCTGGGGGGCCATCAGCCCCAGCATTTT. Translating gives CASSFELGGHQPQHF.

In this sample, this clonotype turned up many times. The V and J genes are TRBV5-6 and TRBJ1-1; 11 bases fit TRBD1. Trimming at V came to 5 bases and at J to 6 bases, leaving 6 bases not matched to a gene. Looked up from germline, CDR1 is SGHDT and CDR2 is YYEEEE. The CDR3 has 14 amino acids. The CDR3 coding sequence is TGTGCCAGCAGAAGGACAGGGGGCCGGGCTGAAGCTTTCTTT. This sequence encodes CASRRTGGRAEAFF.

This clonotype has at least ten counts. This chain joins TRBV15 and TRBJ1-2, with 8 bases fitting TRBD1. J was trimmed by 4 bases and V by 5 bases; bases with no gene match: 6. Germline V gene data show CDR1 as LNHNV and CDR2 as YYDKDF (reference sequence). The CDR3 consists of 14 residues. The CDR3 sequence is CATSPGQGGYGYTF. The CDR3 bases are TGTGCCACCAGCCCCGGACAGGGCGGCTATGGCTACACCTTC.

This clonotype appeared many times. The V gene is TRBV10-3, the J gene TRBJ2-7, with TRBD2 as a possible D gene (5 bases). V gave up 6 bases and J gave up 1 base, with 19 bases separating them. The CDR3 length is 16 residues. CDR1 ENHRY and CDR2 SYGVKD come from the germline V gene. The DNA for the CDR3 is TGTGCCATCAGGGGAGCTTTTTATAGAACTTCCTACGAGCAGTACTTC. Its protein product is CAIRGAFYRTSYEQYF.

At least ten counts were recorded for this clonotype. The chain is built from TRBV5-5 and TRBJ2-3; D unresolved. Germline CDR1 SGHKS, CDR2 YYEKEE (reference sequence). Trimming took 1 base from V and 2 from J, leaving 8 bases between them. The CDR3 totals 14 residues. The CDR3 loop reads CASSLTRNTDTQYF. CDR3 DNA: TGTGCCAGCAGCTTGACCCGTAACACAGATACGCAGTATTTT.

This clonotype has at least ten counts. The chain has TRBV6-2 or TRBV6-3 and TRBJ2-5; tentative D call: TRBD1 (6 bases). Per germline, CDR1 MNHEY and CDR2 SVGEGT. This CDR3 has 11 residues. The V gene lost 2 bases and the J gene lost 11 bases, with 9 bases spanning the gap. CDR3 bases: TGTGCCAGCAGTTACGCAGGGGAACAGTACTTC. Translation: CASSYAGEQYF.

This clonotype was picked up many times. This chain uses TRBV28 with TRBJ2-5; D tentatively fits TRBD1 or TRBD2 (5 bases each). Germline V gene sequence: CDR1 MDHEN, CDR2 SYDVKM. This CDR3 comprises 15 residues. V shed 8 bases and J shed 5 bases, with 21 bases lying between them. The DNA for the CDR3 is TGTGCCAGCCAAAGTAGACCGCGCCGGGGCGAGACCCAGTACTTC. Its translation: CASQSRPRRGETQYF.

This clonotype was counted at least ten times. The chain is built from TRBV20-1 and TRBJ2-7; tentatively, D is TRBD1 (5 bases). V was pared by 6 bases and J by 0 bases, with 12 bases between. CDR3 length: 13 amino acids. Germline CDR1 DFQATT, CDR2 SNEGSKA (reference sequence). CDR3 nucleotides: TGCAGTGCCACTGACAGCCTCTCCTACGAGCAGTACTTC. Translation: CSATDSLSYEQYF.

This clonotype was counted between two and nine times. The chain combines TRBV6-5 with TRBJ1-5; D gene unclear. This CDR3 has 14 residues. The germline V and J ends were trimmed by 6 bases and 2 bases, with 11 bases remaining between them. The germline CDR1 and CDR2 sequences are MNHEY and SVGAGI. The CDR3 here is CASRLNRGNQPQHF. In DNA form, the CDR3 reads TGTGCCAGCAGATTAAACCGGGGCAATCAGCCCCAGCATTTT.

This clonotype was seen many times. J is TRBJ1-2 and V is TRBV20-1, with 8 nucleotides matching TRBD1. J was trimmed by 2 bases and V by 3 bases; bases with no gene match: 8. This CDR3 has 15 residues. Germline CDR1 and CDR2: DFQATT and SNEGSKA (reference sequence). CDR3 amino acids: CSASADDRGNYGYTF. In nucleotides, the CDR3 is TGCAGTGCTAGCGCCGACGACAGGGGAAACTATGGCTACACCTTC.

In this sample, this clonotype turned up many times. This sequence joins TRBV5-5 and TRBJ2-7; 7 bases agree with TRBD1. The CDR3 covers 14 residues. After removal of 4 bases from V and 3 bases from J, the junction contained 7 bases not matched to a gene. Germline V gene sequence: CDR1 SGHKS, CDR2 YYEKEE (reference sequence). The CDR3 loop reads CASSKGQNLYEQYF. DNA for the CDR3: TGTGCCAGCAGCAAGGGACAGAACCTCTACGAGCAGTACTTC. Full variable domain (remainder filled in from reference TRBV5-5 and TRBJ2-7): DAGVTQSPTHLIKTRGQQVTLRCSPISGHKSVSWYQQVLGQGPQFIFQYYEKEERGRGNFPDRFSARQFPNYSSELNVNALLLGDSALYLCASSKGQNLYEQYFGPGTRLTVT.